Listed below are T cell receptor beta chains from one sample, sequenced in a study of T cells in localized non-small cell lung cancer. The table came from immunoSEQ multiplex PCR; TCRdb's copy has only in-frame clones and leaves some out. The sample records 60,000 or so clones, 81% being singletons. Sequencing used PBMCs, obtained before any cancer treatment. The receptors stem from a man aged 40 to 70 with stage II lung adenocarcinoma. Each CDR3 is given with its conserved first and last residue. The D gene is left open where the match is weak. Clone size is given for some rows only: seen once, a few or many times, or a class if the clone is expanded.

abundance	v_gene	d_gene	j_gene	CDR3aa	CDR3nt
NA	TRBV7-6	TRBD2	TRBJ2-5	CASSLALAEPETQYF	TGTGCCAGCAGCTTAGCGCTAGCGGAGCCAGAGACCCAGTACTTC
NA	TRBV6-8	NA	TRBJ2-4	CASSYFPGAASAIGIQYF	TGTGCCAGCAGTTACTTCCCAGGTGCGGCTAGCGCAATTGGCATTCAGTACTTC
NA	TRBV7-8	NA	TRBJ2-7	CASSLDAGGLPYEQYF	TGTGCCAGCAGCTTAGACGCAGGGGGGCTCCCCTACGAGCAGTACTTC
NA	TRBV9	NA	TRBJ2-1	CASSVEPRNEQFF	TGTGCCAGCAGCGTAGAACCGCGCAATGAGCAGTTCTTC
NA	TRBV5-1	NA	TRBJ1-5	CASSWESNQPQHF	TGCGCCAGCAGCTGGGAGAGCAATCAGCCCCAGCATTTT
NA	TRBV5-1	NA	TRBJ2-5	CASSLGGMQETQYF	TGCGCCAGCAGCTTGGGGGGGATGCAAGAGACCCAGTACTTC
NA	TRBV6-5	NA	TRBJ1-5	CATTFWGESNQPQHF	TGTGCCACTACCTTTTGGGGGGAGAGCAATCAGCCCCAGCATTTT
NA	TRBV14	NA	TRBJ2-1	CASSRGASSYNEQFF	TGTGCCAGCAGCCGGGGGGCCAGCTCCTACAATGAGCAGTTCTTC
NA	TRBV9	NA	TRBJ1-1	CASSVGPVDTEAFF	TGTGCCAGCAGCGTAGGTCCTGTGGACACTGAAGCTTTCTTT
NA	TRBV5-1	TRBD1	TRBJ1-4	CASSLGTGVEKLFF	TGCGCCAGCAGCTTGGGGACAGGGGTAGAAAAACTGTTTTTT
NA	TRBV11-2	TRBD2	TRBJ2-3	CASSLVVAGESTDTQYF	TGTGCCAGCAGCTTAGTGGTAGCGGGAGAGAGCACAGATACGCAGTATTTT
few	TRBV5-1	NA	TRBJ1-1	CASSLEIGTEWAFF	TGCGCCAGCAGCTTGGAAATTGGCACCGAGTGGGCTTTCTTT
NA	TRBV6-1	TRBD2	TRBJ2-5	CASSELGLGGETQYF	TGTGCCAGCAGTGAATTGGGACTAGGGGGAGAGACCCAGTACTTC
NA	TRBV5-6	NA	TRBJ1-3	CASRFGAGTGNTIYF	TGTGCCAGCAGATTTGGTGCAGGGACGGGAAACACCATATATTTT
NA	TRBV6-5	TRBD1	TRBJ2-2	CASSWGQANTGELFF	TGTGCCAGCAGCTGGGGACAGGCCAACACCGGGGAGCTGTTTTTT
once	TRBV7-3	TRBD1	TRBJ1-1	CASSPGQGAPGAFF	TGTGCCAGCAGCCCGGGACAGGGGGCTCCGGGAGCTTTCTTT
NA	TRBV7-8	NA	TRBJ2-7	CASSLGETSSEQYF	TGTGCCAGCAGCTTAGGGGAAACTAGCAGCGAGCAGTACTTC
few	TRBV30	NA	TRBJ2-7	CAWTRGGPQYF	TGTGCCTGGACCCGTGGAGGCCCCCAGTACTTC
NA	TRBV10-1	NA	TRBJ1-4	CASSESVGLAEKLFF	TGCGCCAGCAGTGAGTCGGTAGGATTGGCTGAAAAACTGTTTTTT
NA	TRBV4-2	NA	TRBJ1-1	CASSQAGGRTEAFF	TGTGCCAGCAGCCAAGCCGGGGGCCGCACTGAAGCTTTCTTT
NA	TRBV11-2	NA	TRBJ1-1	CASSLRYDPRGNTEAFF	TGTGCCAGCAGCTTAAGATACGACCCAAGAGGGAACACTGAAGCTTTCTTT
NA	TRBV6-4	TRBD1	TRBJ2-7	CASSDRQGRYEQYF	TGTGCCAGCAGTGACCGACAGGGAAGATACGAGCAGTACTTC
NA	TRBV9	TRBD2	TRBJ2-3	CASSPTSGRSSTDTQYF	TGTGCCAGCAGCCCCACTAGCGGGAGATCTAGCACAGATACGCAGTATTTT
NA	TRBV29-1	NA	TRBJ1-2	CSTGGYGYTF	TGCAGCACCGGGGGATATGGCTACACCTTC
NA	TRBV5-4	TRBD2	TRBJ2-1	CASSLVVTSAYNEQFF	TGTGCCAGCAGCTTGGTAGTGACTAGCGCTTACAATGAGCAGTTCTTC
once	TRBV4-1	TRBD1	TRBJ1-1	CASSQDRTLTGMNTEAFF	TGCGCCAGCAGCCAAGATCGTACACTGACAGGGATGAACACTGAAGCTTTCTTT
NA	TRBV10-2	NA	TRBJ2-2	CASSEGIFVAGELFF	TGCGCCAGCAGTGAAGGGATTTTCGTGGCCGGGGAGCTGTTTTTT
NA	TRBV29-1	NA	TRBJ1-3	CSVDGGRLDTIYF	TGCAGCGTTGACGGGGGGAGACTTGACACCATATATTTT
NA	TRBV2	NA	TRBJ2-2	CASRVQTGELFF	TGTGCCAGCAGGGTACAGACCGGGGAGCTGTTTTTT
NA	TRBV7-9	NA	TRBJ2-7	CASSQTELGRYEQYF	TGTGCCAGCAGCCAAACAGAGCTGGGGCGCTACGAGCAGTACTTC
few	TRBV4-1	TRBD2	TRBJ2-7	CASSQDKLAGTYEQYF	TGCGCCAGCAGCCAAGATAAACTAGCGGGGACCTACGAGCAGTACTTC
NA	TRBV2	NA	TRBJ2-7	CASSRGDQGYF	TGTGCCAGCAGTAGAGGGGACCAGGGGTACTTC
NA	TRBV5-3	NA	TRBJ2-3	CARSSRDINSTDTQYF	TGTGCCAGAAGCTCCCGGGACATCAATAGCACAGATACGCAGTATTTT
NA	TRBV7-8	NA	TRBJ2-1	CASSMDRYNEQFF	TGTGCCAGCAGCATGGACCGGTACAATGAGCAGTTCTTC
NA	TRBV4-3	TRBD2	TRBJ2-5	CASSQVIRLAGAPSQETQYF	TGCGCCAGCAGCCAAGTTATTCGGCTAGCGGGAGCCCCCAGCCAAGAGACCCAGTACTTC
NA	TRBV7-9	NA	TRBJ1-1	CASSPTMGPMNTEAFF	TGTGCCAGCAGCCCGACCATGGGGCCCATGAACACTGAAGCTTTCTTT
once	TRBV5-1	NA	TRBJ2-6	CASSFLGRSSSGANVLTF	TGCGCCAGCAGCTTTTTAGGCAGGAGTAGCTCTGGGGCCAACGTCCTGACTTTC
NA	TRBV13	NA	TRBJ2-2	CASSLSDSGELFF	TGTGCCAGCAGCCTCTCAGATTCCGGGGAGCTGTTTTTT
NA	TRBV5-6	NA	TRBJ2-5	CASSPPGARWETQYF	TGTGCCAGCAGCCCCCCGGGGGCTAGGTGGGAGACCCAGTACTTC
NA	TRBV5-6	NA	TRBJ2-2	CASSLQNTGELFF	TGTGCCAGCAGCTTGCAGAACACCGGGGAGCTGTTTTTT
NA	TRBV5-1	NA	TRBJ1-1	CASSLNGVGGAFF	TGCGCCAGCAGCTTGAATGGGGTGGGGGGAGCTTTCTTT
once	TRBV7-9	NA	TRBJ1-1	CASSLGGGTDHEAFF	TGTGCCAGCAGCTTGGGTGGAGGGACGGACCATGAAGCTTTCTTT
NA	TRBV19	NA	TRBJ1-2	CASSIGTGGYTF	TGTGCCAGTAGTATAGGAACGGGTGGCTACACCTTC
NA	TRBV5-4	TRBD1	TRBJ1-4	CASSWGGQGNEKLFF	TGTGCCAGCAGCTGGGGCGGACAGGGTAATGAAAAACTGTTTTTT